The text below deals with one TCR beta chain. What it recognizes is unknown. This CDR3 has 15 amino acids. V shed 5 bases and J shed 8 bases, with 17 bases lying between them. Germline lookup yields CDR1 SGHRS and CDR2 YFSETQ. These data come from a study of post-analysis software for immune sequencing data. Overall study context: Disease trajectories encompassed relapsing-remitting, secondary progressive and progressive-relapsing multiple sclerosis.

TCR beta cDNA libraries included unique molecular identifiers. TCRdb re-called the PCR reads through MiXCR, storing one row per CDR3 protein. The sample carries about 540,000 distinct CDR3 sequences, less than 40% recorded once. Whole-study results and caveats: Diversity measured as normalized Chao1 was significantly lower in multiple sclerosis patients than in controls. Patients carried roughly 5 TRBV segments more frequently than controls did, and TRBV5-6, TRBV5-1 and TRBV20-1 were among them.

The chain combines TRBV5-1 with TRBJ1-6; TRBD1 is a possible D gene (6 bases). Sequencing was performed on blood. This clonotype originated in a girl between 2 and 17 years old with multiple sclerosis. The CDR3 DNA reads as TGCGCCAGCAGGCGAGAACAGGGTTTTGATTCACCCCTCCACTTT. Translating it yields CASRREQGFDSPLHF.